Given below is one T cell receptor (beta chain) in context. Its antigen remains unknown. Germline values: CDR1 WSHSY, CDR2 SAAADI. CDR3 length equals 13 residues. The data were taken from a study of cytomegalovirus exposure and HLA in healthy donors. The PCR had 60 Vbeta and 13 Jbeta primers. The assay was immunoSEQ multiplex PCR, and TCRdb's table has in-frame clones only and misses some. The sample contains about 150,000 clones, approximately 82% of which appear only once. General study results and limits: Productive status was seen about 90% or about 30% of the time for most TCR beta V segments in an earlier analysis. Among the CMV-associated chains, a few were confirmed in vitro as specific for CMV antigens.

Sample: PBMCs. The sequence was collected from a male donor in good health and CMV-seronegative. V usage is TRBV10-2 and J usage is TRBJ2-5; perhaps TRBD2 as D (6 bases). The J call is in doubt because the DNA end fits TRBJ2-7 better. The CDR3 spells CASSGLEVYEQYF. DNA for the CDR3: TGCGCCAGCAGTGGACTAGAGGTCTACGAGCAGTACTTC.